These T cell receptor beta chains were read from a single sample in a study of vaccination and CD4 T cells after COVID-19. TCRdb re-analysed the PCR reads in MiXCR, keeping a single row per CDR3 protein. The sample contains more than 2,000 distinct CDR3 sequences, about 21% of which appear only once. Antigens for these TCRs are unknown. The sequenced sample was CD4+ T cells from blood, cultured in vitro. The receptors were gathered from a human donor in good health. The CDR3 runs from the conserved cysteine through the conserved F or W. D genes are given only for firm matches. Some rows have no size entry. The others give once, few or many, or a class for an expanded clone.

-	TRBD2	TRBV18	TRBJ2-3	TGTGCCAGCTCACCGGGGACTAGCGGGATTGGTACGCAGTATTTT	CASSPGTSGIGTQYF
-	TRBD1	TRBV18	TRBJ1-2	TGTGCCAGCTCACCACCTTCCCGACAGGGCCACTATGGCTACACCTTC	CASSPPSRQGHYGYTF
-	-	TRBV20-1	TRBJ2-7	TGCAGTGCTGGCGGAGGGGGCGGGTACGAGCAGTACTTC	CSAGGGGGYEQYF
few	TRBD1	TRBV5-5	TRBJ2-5	TGTGCCAGCAGCCCTGGACAGGATAGTCAAGAGACCCAGTACTTC	CASSPGQDSQETQYF
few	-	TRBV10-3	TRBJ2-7	TGTGCCATCAGTGCCTCCCAGGGTCGCGGGCCTTACGAGCAGTACTTC	CAISASQGRGPYEQYF
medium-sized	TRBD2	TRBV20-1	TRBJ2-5	TGCAGTGCTAGCGGCGGGGGGGCGTTGGAGACCCAGTACTTC	CSASGGGALETQYF
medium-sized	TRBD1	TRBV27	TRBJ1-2	TGTGCCAGCAGGTTACAGGGGACTTATGGCTACACCTTC	CASRLQGTYGYTF
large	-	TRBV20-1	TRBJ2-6	TGCAGTGCTAGAGCTCCGCCAGGGGCTCCCTCTGGGGCCAACGTCCTGACTTTC	CSARAPPGAPSGANVLTF
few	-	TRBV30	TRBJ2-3	TGTGCCTGGACCATTGGGGCAGTGTATAGCACAGATACGCAGTATTTT	CAWTIGAVYSTDTQYF
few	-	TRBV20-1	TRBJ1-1	TGCAGTGCTAGCGGAACAATGAACACTGAAGCTTTCTTT	CSASGTMNTEAFF
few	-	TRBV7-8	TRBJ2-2	TGTGCCAGCAGCCCCAGGCAGGGGCCGAACACCGGGGAGCTGTTTTTT	CASSPRQGPNTGELFF
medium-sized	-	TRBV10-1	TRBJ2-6	TGCGCCAGCAGTGTTGAGCGACGCTCTGGGGCCAACGTCCTGACTTTC	CASSVERRSGANVLTF
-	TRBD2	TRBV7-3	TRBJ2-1	TGTGCCAGCAGTCCATCTAGCGGGGGCACCTACAATGAGCAGTTCTTC	CASSPSSGGTYNEQFF
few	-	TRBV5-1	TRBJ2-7	TGCGCCAGCAGCTTACAGGGGGGGATGACCTACGAGCAGTACTTC	CASSLQGGMTYEQYF
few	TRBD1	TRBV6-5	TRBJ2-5	TGTGCCAGCAGTTCCCCCCGGGACAGGGCTTCGGAGACCCAGTACTTC	CASSSPRDRASETQYF
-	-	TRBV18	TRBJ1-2	TGTGCCAGCTCACCAGCCGCAGGGAATGAAGGCTACACCTTC	CASSPAAGNEGYTF
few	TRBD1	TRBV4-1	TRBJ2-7	TGCGCCAGCAGCCCTCTGTCCGGACAGGGGGTTTGGCAGTACTTC	CASSPLSGQGVWQYF
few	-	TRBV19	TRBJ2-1	TGTGCCAGTATGTCAGCGGATGGGGTCGGTGAGCAGTTCTTC	CASMSADGVGEQFF
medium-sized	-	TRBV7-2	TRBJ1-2	TGTGCCACAAAACTACAGGGATTTAGTGGCTACACCTTC	CATKLQGFSGYTF
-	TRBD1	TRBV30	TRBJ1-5	TGTGCCTGGGATCTAGGGACAGGGAATCAGCCCCAGCATTTT	CAWDLGTGNQPQHF
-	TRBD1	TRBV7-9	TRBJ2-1	TGTGCCAGCAGCTTCGAAACCGGGACAGGGGGTCAAAATGAGCAGTTCTTC	CASSFETGTGGQNEQFF
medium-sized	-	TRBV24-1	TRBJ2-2	TGTGCCACCCGGGGGTATGGCACCGGGGAGCTGTTTTTT	CATRGYGTGELFF